This TCR beta chain was profiled in a study of cytomegalovirus exposure and HLA in healthy donors (TCRdb year 2017). Regarding the research as a whole: An earlier analysis of approximately 640 of the donors reported 250 to 300 Gb of sequence data and more than 90 million unique TCR beta sequences from 150 million to 200 million T cells. Donor age, sex, ethnicity and CMV serostatus were collected together with the repertoire data. An earlier analysis of 500 to 650 of the donors applied high-throughput TCR beta sequencing to assess whether each TCR beta V gene segment acted as functional or pseudogenic. In the later analysis, no new phenotypic data were used to find candidate immune exposures; instead, reliance was placed on TCR beta sequences and their occurrence across donors. Every repertoire in the discovery cohort had been generated on one and the same sequencing platform. Among approximately 370 genotyped donors of the cohort, an average of roughly 230,000 unique TCR beta nucleotide sequences was sequenced per donor, of which about 18% were non-productive. The study profiled the T cell repertoires of about 720 subjects by immunosequencing and related them to cytomegalovirus serostatus. About 320 gigabases of sequencing data and some 85 million unique TCR sequences were included in an early release covering about 700 HLA-typed donors. Of the approximately 400 genotyped donors, 81% fell in the genetic ancestry cluster associated with self-reported Caucasian donors. A separate validation cohort of more than 100 different subjects was used in addition to the roughly 700-subject first cohort. Typing coverage differed by locus: A, B, C, DRB1 and DQB1 were typed in roughly 629-640 donors, DQA1 in about 500, DPA1 in nearly 610, and DPB1 in 472. The study combined high-throughput TCR immunosequencing, statistical association of individual TCRs with disease status, and machine learning to predict cytomegalovirus infection status. A later genetic analysis took genome-wide SNP genotypes for about three fifths of the roughly 670 donors and used that subset as a discovery cohort. To study patterns of TCR occurrence, a later analysis re-analyzed previously published TCR beta repertoires from more than 550 donors and added high-resolution HLA genotyping. The study aimed to test whether signatures of past pathogen exposure could be identified by cataloging public T cell receptors. Class I and class II HLA loci were covered by the typing at four-digit resolution. Because of strong linkage in the cohort, 5 or 6 DR-DQ haplotypes were treated as single units for association and clustering.

Study-wide conclusions, independent of this receptor: A later analysis found that TCR association rates varied across HLA loci, with DRB1 alleles showing the most associated TCRs and HLA-C alleles the fewest. A later analysis found that most CMV-associated TCR beta chains appeared HLA-restricted, with HLA associations seemingly driven largely by CMV exposure. Linkage disequilibrium might explain the correlated functional status among segregating V segments, but an unknown experimental factor could not be excluded. The classifier was reported to diagnose cytomegalovirus status with high specificity and sensitivity in both the original cohort and the validation cohort. The study listed 150 to 200 TCR beta chains as associated with cytomegalovirus. An association between a missense DCLRE1C variant and V-gene and J-gene trimming of TCR beta chains was found in a later genetic analysis and replicated in an independent cohort. Because counts were too low, seventeen rarely observed V segments, including chromosome 9 orphons, were left out of the earlier analysis of about 620 of the donors. Several of the top co-occurrence clusters appeared to be linked to parvovirus B19, influenza, CMV and Epstein-Barr virus, according to a later analysis. Only TCR beta chains were sequenced in this cohort, and the absence of alpha or paired-chain data limited detectable features. Sequencing depth was assumed to be roughly uniform across donors in the presence/absence analyses, though that assumption may not hold. While some public TCRs were present in many individuals, most TCR sequences turned up only very rarely across donors. A cluster of highly shared sequence variants was judged likely to be a technical artifact of the sequencing pipeline. In a later analysis, some 18,000 TCR beta sequences were associated with specific HLA alleles at a false discovery rate of 0.05. Immune exposure information for the cohort was limited to CMV serostatus. In vitro tests confirmed that three of the cytomegalovirus-associated TCR beta chains recognize cytomegalovirus antigens. Compared with the roughly 670-donor mean, donors in an Asian-associated ancestry cluster had fewer N-insertions in productive TCRs, according to a later genetic analysis. Because some donors lacked HLA typing at each locus, the association tests relied only on the typed subset. Strong co-occurrence of HLA alleles, especially DR and DQ, made assigning TCR associations to individual alleles difficult. Some IMGT-functional V segments, including TRBV6-2 and TRBV6-3, could not be distinguished by the 87-base-pair reads and were therefore excluded. According to the authors, the approach could potentially be generalized to other disease states and immunological phenotypes. In an earlier analysis of about 600 of the donors, most TCR beta V segments appeared in productive rearrangements about 87% or about 30% of the time, broadly matching IMGT annotations. A further reported finding was that TCR beta sequences accurately predicted the HLA-A and HLA-B alleles for most subjects in the first cohort. In a later analysis, HLA-associated TCR beta chains were found to be more clonally expanded and to have lower generation probabilities than equally common non-associated chains.

This clone came up a few times. Its antigen remains undetermined. One base away there is no much larger clone; base qualities are not given. The library was obtained by the immunoSEQ multiplex PCR assay. The multiplex PCR relied on a mix of 60 forward primers for TCR Vbeta segments and 13 reverse primers for TCR Jbeta segments. The CDR3 region of rearranged TCR beta genes was amplified from genomic DNA by a multiplex PCR assay. The Illumina HiSeq System was used to sequence the amplified TCR beta libraries as 87-base-pair reads. Concerning the study's data processing: A later analysis counted 75 million to 100 million unique TCR beta chains across the 640 or so repertoires, and 9.5 million to 11 million of these chains were shared by at least two donors. To remove PCR and sequencing errors, raw reads were error-corrected and collapsed into unique sequences using a nearest-neighbor algorithm that merged closely related sequences. Alignment of CDR3 sequences to IMGT reference sequences was used to assign V, D and J gene segments. For a sequence to be retained, a match of at least six nucleotides was required to both a V gene segment and a J gene segment. Rearrangements were called productive when the CDR3 lacked stop codons and stayed in frame with V and J; all others were non-productive. Following IMGT convention, CDR3 was defined as the stretch from the second conserved V-encoded cysteine to the conserved J-encoded phenylalanine. In an earlier analysis of around 640 of the donors, sequences lacking an unambiguous match to a single V gene segment were excluded. An earlier analysis of 450 to 650 of the donors called V segments functional above 56.7% productive rearrangements and segregating when the between-donor standard deviation exceeded 5%. A statistical classification framework was built for diagnosing cytomegalovirus status from the catalog of TCR beta chain sequences. A later analysis assigned V and J genes by comparing TCR nucleotide sequences with IMGT/GENE-DB human TR gene sequences. Using the TCRdist pipeline, a later analysis assigned CDR3 sequences along with most-parsimonious VDJ recombination scenarios. In a later analysis, each TCR beta chain was defined by its CDR3 amino acid sequence together with its V-gene family, and reads lacking a unique V-gene family were excluded. To address suspected cross-contamination and a sequencing artifact, a later analysis removed around 600 highly shared, low-generation-probability nucleotide sequences. In a later analysis, a clonal expansion index was calculated for each public chain from normalized within-repertoire ranks of inferred template counts. A later analysis computed generation probabilities with a VDJ recombination model fitted to out-of-frame rearrangements, and checked the results against IGoR. In a later analysis, TCR-TCR, TCR-HLA and TCR-CMV co-occurrence was scored with hypergeometric tests, and a repertoire-size bias correction was applied to TCR pairs. False discovery rates were estimated in a later analysis by permuting HLA or CMV assignments 20 times. In a later analysis, co-occurring TCRs were grouped with DBSCAN, and TCRdist sequence similarity was added when clustering was performed within HLA-allele-positive subsets. Repertoires with fewer than 30,000 or more than 120,000 public chains, plus five repertoires with anomalous nucleotide sharing, were excluded from co-occurrence clustering. The table was pulled from immuneACCESS by TCRdb, which kept in-frame rearrangements only. Such tables lose some clones; where checked, under half of the loss comes from unresolved V genes, and the rest has no known cause. V, J and clone size are taken as reported in that table, and D and trimming were inferred from the DNA itself. The sample profile shows about 57,000 clones; approximately 80% of them were found once. Together, the top ten hold approximately 4.3% of the sample.

Reading from cysteine to phenylalanine, the CDR3 counts 14 amino acids. The retained sequence is limited to the CDR3, 42 bases, with the frame set at the first base. V gives up 0 bases and J gives up 2 bases, and the segment between their germline ends measures 7 bases. The germline V gene gives CDR1 as LGHNA and CDR2 as YSLEER. The cohort consisted of hundreds of healthy bone marrow donors. At the time of sampling, all cohort members were nominally healthy, though unrecorded immune exposures were likely present. The donor tested CMV seronegative and was one of the 352 seronegative cohort members. A peripheral blood sample was collected from each donor, and TCR beta sequencing was performed on peripheral blood mononuclear cells. The Qiagen DNeasy Blood Extraction Kit was used to extract genomic DNA from the blood cell samples.

The specimen was PBMCs. The chain is assembled from TRBV4-3 and TRBJ1-2, and perhaps TRBD1 as D gene, on 5 matching bases. This TCR was recovered from a man aged 25-45 years in good health and CMV-seronegative. The bases read TGCGCCAGCAGCCAAGAGTCAGGGAACTATGGCTACACCTTC. This translates into CASSQESGNYGYTF.